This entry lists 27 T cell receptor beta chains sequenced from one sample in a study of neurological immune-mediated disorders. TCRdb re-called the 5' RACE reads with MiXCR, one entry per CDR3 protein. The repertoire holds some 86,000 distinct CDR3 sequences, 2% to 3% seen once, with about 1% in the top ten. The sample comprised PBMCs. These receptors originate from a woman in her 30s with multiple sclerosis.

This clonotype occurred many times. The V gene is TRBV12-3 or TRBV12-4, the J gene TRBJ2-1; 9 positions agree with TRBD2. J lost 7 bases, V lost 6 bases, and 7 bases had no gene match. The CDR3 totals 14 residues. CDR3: CASRAGGGLNEQFF. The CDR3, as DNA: TGTGCCAGCAGGGCGGGAGGGGGGCTGAATGAGCAGTTCTTC.

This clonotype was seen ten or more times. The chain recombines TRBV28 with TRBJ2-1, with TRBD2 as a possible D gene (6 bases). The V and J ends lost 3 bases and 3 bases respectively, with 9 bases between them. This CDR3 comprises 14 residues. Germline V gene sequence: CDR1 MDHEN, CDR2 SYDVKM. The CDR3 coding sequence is TGTGCCAGCAGTTTGGCGGGAAACTACAATGAGCAGTTCTTC. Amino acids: CASSLAGNYNEQFF.

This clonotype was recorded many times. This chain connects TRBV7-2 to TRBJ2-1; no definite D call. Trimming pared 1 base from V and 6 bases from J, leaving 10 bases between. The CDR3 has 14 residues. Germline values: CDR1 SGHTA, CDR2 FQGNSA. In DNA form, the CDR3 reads TGTGCCAGCAGCTTAGATAGAACGGCCAATGAGCAGTTCTTC. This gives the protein CASSLDRTANEQFF.

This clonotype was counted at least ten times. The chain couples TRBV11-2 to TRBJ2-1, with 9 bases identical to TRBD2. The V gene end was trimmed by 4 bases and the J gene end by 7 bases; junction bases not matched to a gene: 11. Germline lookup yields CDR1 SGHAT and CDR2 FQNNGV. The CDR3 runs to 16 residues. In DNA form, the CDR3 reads TGTGCCAGCAGCTCGGGACTAGCCAAGGGAGAGAATGAGCAGTTCTTC. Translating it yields CASSSGLAKGENEQFF.

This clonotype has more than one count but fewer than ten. The DNA for the CDR3 is TGCGCCAGCAGCCAAGAGTCGGAGACCGAGCAGTACTTC. Its translation: CASSQESETEQYF. This chain connects TRBV4-3 to TRBJ2-7; D gene unclear. Trimming took off 0 bases at V and 6 bases at J, with 9 bases between the two ends. The germline CDR1 and CDR2 sequences are LGHNA and YSLEER. The CDR3 has 13 amino acids.

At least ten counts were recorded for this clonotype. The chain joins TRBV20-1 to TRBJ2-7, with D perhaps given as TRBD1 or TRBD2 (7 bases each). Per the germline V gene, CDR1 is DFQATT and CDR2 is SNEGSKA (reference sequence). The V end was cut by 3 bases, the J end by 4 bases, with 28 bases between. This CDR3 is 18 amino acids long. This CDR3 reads CSASGVLTGTMRSYEQYF. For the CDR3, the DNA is TGCAGTGCTAGCGGGGTATTGACAGGGACTATGAGATCGTACGAGCAGTACTTC.

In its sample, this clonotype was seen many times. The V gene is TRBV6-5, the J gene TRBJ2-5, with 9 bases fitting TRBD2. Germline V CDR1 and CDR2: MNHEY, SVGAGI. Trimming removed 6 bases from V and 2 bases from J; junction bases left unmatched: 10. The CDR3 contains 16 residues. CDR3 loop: CASSLSLAGSQETQYF. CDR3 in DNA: TGTGCCAGCAGCCTTTCTCTAGCGGGAAGTCAAGAGACCCAGTACTTC.

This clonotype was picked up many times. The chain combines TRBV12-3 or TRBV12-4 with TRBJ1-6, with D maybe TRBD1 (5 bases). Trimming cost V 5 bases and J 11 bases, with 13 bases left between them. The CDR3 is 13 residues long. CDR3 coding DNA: TGTGCCAGCAGTCGGGGGACGCATGCACCCCTCCACTTT. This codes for CASSRGTHAPLHF.

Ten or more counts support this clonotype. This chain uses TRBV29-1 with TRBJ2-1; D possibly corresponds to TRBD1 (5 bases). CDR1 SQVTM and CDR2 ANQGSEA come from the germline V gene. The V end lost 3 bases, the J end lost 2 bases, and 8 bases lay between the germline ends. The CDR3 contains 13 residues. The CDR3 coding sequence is TGCAGCGTTGATAAGGGGACCTACAATGAGCAGTTCTTC. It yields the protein CSVDKGTYNEQFF.

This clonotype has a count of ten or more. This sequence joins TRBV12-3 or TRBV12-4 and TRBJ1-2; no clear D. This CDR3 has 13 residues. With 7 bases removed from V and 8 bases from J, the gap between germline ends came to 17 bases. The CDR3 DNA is TGTGCCAGCACACTCGCGAGGGTTGAGGGCTACACCTTC. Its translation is CASTLARVEGYTF.

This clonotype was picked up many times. CDR3 residues: CSTLAAEKETQYF. In DNA, the CDR3 is TGCAGCACACTAGCGGCTGAAAAAGAGACCCAGTACTTC. The chain joins TRBV20-1 to TRBJ2-5; 8 bases are shared with TRBD2. The germline gives CDR1 DFQATT, CDR2 SNEGSKA (reference sequence). The CDR3 runs to 13 residues.

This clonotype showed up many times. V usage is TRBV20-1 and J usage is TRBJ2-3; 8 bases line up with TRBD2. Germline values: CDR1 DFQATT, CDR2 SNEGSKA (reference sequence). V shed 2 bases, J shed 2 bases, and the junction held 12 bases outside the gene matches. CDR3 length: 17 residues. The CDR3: CSARPPKRTSPTDTQYF. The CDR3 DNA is TGCAGTGCTAGACCCCCAAAGAGGACTAGCCCCACAGATACGCAGTATTTT.

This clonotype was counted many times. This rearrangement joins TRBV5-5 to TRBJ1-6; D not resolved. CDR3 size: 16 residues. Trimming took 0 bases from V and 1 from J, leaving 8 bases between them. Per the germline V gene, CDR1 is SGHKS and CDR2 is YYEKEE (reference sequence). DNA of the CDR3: TGTGCCAGCAGCTTGGGCAGCGGGTCCTATAATTCACCCCTCCACTTT. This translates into CASSLGSGSYNSPLHF.

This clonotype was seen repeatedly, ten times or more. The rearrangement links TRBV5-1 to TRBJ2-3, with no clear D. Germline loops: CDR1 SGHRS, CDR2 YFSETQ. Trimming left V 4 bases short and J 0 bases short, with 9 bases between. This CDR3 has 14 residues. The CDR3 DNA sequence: TGCGCCAGCAGCCTCACAATTAGCACAGATACGCAGTATTTT. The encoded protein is CASSLTISTDTQYF.

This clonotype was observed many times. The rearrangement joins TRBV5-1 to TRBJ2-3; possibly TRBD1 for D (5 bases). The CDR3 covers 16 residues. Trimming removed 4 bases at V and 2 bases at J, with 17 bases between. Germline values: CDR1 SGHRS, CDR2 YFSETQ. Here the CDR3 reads CASSPGASGITDTQYF. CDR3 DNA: TGCGCCAGCAGCCCTGGGGCATCGGGTATCACAGATACGCAGTATTTT.

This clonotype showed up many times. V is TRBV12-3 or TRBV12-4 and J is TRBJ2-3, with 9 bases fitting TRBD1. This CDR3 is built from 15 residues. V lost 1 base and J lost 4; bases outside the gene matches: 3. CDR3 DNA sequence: TGTGCCAGCAGTTTAGGGGGACAGGGAGCAGATACGCAGTATTTT. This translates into CASSLGGQGADTQYF.

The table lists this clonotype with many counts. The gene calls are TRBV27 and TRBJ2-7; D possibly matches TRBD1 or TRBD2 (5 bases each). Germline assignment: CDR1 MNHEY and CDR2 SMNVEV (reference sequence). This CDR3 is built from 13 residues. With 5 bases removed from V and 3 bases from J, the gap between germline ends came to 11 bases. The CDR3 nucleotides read TGTGCCAGCAGTATCGGGACCAGCTACGAGCAGTACTTC. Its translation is CASSIGTSYEQYF.

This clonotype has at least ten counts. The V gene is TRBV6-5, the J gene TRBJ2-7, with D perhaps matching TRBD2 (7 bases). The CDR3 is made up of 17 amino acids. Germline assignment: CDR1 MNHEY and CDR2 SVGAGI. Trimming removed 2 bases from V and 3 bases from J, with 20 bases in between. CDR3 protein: CASSYESGAGAVYEQYF. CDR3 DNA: TGTGCCAGCAGTTACGAATCAGGGGCGGGAGCTGTCTACGAGCAGTACTTC.

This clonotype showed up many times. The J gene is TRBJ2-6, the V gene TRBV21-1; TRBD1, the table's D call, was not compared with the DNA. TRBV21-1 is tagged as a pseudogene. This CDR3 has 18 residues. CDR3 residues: CASRTCDRGHPGANVLTF. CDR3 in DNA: TGTGCCAGCAGGACGTGCGACAGGGGACATCCTGGGGCCAACGTCCTGACTTTC.

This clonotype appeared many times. This chain's CDR3 is CSAYVSGRANENIQYF. In nucleotides, the CDR3 is TGCAGTGCTTACGTTAGCGGGAGGGCCAACGAGAACATTCAGTACTTC. The V gene is TRBV20-1, the J gene TRBJ2-4; 11 bases fit TRBD2. CDR3 length equals 16 residues. V trimming: 5 bases; J trimming: 7 bases; junction bases outside the gene matches: 13. Germline V gene sequence: CDR1 DFQATT, CDR2 SNEGSKA (reference sequence).

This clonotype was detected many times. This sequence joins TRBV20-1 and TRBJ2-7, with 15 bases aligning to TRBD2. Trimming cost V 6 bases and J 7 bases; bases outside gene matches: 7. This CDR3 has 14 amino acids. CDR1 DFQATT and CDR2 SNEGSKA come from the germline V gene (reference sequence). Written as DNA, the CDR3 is TGCAGTGCCGGACTAGCGGGAGGGTTGGGGGAGCAGTACTTC. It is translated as CSAGLAGGLGEQYF.

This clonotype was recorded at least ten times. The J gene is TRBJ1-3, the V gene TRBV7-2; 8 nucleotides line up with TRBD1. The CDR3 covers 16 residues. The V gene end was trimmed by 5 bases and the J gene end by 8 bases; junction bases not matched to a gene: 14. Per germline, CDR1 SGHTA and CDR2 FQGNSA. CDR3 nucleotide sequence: TGTGCCAGCAGCCCCAATCATGACAGGGGCAGGCACACCATATATTTT. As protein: CASSPNHDRGRHTIYF.

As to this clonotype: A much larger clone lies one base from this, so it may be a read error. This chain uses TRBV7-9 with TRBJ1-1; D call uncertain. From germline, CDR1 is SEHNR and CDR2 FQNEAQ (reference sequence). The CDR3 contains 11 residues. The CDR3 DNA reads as TGTGACAGCTCCCTGGGTCCCGGAGCTTTCTTT. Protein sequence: CDSSLGPGAFF.

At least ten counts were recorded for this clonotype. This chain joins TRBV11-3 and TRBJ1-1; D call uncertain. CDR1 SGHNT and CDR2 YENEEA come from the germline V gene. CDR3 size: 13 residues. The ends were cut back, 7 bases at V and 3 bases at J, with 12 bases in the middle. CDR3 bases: TGTGCCAGCAAGTCCCCCCGTGACACTGAAGCTTTCTTT. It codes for CASKSPRDTEAFF.

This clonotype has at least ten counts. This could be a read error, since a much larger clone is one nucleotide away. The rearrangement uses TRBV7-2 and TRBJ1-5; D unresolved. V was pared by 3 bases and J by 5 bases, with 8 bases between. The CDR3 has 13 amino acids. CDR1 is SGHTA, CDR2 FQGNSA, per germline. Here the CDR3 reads CASSFERDQPQHF. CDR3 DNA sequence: TGTGCCAGCAGCTTTGAGAGGGATCAGCCCCAGCATTTT.

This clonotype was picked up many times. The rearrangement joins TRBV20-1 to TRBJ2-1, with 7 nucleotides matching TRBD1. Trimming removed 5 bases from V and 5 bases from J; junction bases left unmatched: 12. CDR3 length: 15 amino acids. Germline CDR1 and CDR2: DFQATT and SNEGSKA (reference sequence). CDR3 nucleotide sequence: TGCAGTGCTTACGCAGACAGGGTAGAGCACAATGAGCAGTTCTTC. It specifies CSAYADRVEHNEQFF.

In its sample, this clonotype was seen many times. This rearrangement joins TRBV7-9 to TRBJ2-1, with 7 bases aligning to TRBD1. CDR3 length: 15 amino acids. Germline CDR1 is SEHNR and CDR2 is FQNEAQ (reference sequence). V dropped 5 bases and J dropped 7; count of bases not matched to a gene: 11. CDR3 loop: CASSAQGQIVNEQFF. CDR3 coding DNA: TGTGCCAGCAGCGCCCAGGGACAGATTGTGAATGAGCAGTTCTTC.